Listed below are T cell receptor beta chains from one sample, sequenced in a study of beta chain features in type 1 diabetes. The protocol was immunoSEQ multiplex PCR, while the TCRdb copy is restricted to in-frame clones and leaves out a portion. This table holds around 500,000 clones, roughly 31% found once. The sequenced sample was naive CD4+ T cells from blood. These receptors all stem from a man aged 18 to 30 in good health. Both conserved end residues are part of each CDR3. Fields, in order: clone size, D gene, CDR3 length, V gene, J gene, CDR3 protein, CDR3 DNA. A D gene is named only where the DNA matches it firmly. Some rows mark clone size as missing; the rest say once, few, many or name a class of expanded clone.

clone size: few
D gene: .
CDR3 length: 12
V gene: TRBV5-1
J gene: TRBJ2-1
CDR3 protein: CASSVTYNEQFF
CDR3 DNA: TGCGCCAGCAGCGTTACCTACAATGAGCAGTTCTTC

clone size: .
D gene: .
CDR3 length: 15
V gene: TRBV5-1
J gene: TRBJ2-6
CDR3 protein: CASSSTLSGANVLTF
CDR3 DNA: TGCGCCAGCAGCTCAACGCTTTCTGGGGCCAACGTCCTGACTTTC

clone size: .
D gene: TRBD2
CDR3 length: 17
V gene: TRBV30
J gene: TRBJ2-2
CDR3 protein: CACHPGVAGVFAGELFF
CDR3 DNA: TGTGCCTGTCACCCGGGGGTAGCGGGAGTGTTTGCCGGGGAGCTGTTTTTT

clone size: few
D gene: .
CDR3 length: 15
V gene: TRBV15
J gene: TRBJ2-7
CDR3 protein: CATSRDVRGSYQQYF
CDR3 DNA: TGTGCCACCAGCAGAGATGTCAGGGGCTCCTACCAGCAGTACTTC

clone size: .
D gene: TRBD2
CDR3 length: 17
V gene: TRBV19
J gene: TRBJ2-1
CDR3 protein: CASSTRREGLAINEQFF
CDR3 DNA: TGTGCCAGTAGTACCCGGAGGGAGGGACTAGCGATCAATGAGCAGTTCTTC

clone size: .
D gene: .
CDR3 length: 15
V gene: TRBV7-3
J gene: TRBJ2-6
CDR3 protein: CASSPDNSGANVLTF
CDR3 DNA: TGTGCCAGCAGCCCCGACAACTCTGGGGCCAACGTCCTGACTTTC

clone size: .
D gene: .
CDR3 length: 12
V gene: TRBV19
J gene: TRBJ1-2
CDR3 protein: CASSGSPYGYTF
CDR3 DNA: TGTGCCAGTAGCGGCAGCCCTTATGGCTACACCTTC

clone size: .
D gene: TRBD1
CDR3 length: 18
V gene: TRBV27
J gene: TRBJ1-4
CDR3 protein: CASSPRTGFVRTNEKLFF
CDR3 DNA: TGTGCCAGCAGTCCTCGGACAGGGTTTGTTAGGACTAATGAAAAACTGTTTTTT

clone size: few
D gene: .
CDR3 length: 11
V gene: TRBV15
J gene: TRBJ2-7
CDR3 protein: CATSRGYEQYF
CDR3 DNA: TGTGCCACCAGCAGAGGTTACGAGCAGTACTTC

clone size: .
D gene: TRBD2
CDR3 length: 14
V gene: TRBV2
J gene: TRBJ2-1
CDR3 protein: CASSVASGNNEQFF
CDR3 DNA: TGTGCCAGCAGTGTCGCTAGCGGAAACAATGAGCAGTTCTTC

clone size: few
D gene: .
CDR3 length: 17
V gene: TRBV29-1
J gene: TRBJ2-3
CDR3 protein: CSVATGHSTTRGDTQYF
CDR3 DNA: TGCAGCGTTGCGACGGGACACTCGACCACCCGCGGTGATACGCAGTATTTT

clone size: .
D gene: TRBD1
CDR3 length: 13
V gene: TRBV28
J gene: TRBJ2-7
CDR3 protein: CASSSGQHYEQYF
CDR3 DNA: TGTGCCAGCAGTTCGGGACAGCACTACGAGCAGTACTTC

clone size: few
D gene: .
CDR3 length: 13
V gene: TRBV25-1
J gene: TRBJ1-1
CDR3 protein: CASAAMGRAEAFF
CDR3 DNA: TGTGCCAGCGCCGCTATGGGCCGTGCTGAAGCTTTCTTT

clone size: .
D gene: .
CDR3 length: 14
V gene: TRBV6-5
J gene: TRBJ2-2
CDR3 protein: CASSPRVAAGELFF
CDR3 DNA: TGTGCCAGCAGTCCAAGGGTAGCAGCCGGGGAGCTGTTTTTT

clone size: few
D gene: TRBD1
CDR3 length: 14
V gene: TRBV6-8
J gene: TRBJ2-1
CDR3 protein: CASGLTGARNEQFF
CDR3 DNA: TGTGCCAGCGGCCTCACAGGGGCGCGGAATGAGCAGTTCTTC

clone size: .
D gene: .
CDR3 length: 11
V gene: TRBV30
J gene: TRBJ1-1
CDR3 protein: CAWTDDTEAFF
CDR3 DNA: TGTGCCTGGACCGATGACACTGAAGCTTTCTTT

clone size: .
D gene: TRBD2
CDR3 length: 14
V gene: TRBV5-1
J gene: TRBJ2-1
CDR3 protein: CASKVSGSGDEQFF
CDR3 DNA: TGCGCCAGCAAAGTTAGCGGGAGTGGGGATGAGCAGTTCTTC

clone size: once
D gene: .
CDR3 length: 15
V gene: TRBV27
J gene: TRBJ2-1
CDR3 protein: CASSTSWASDNEQFF
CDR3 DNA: TGTGCCAGCAGTACATCGTGGGCTAGCGACAATGAGCAGTTCTTC

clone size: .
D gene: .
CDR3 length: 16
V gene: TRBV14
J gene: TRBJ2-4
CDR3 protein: CASSPVGGIAKNIQYF
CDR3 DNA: TGTGCCAGCAGCCCTGTGGGGGGAATAGCCAAAAACATTCAGTACTTC

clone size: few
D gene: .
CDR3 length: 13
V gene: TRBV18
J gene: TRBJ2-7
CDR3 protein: CASSPAREYEQYF
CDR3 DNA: TGTGCCAGCTCACCAGCACGGGAGTACGAGCAGTACTTC